Described below is a single T cell receptor (beta chain) sequence and its context. The antigen remains undetermined. Germline V lookup: CDR1 GTSNPN, CDR2 SVGIG (reference sequence). The CDR3 contains 16 residues. V trimming: 0 bases; J trimming: 4 bases; junction bases outside the gene matches: 4. This sample is part of a study of OX40 agonist ivuxolimab in advanced cancers. Study-wide points: The investigators did not determine what antigen specificity the expanded peripheral T cells had. Expanded clones tended on average to be more numerous among CD8+ T cells than CD4+.

Generated by immunoSEQ multiplex PCR, the TCRdb table keeps only in-frame clones and is missing some. Of 65,000 to 80,000 clones in the sample, more than 85% were seen once. The sequenced sample was CD4+ or CD8+ T cells sorted from blood, obtained in a trial of the OX40 agonist ivuxolimab. This TCR came from an adult with an advanced solid tumor such as melanoma, head and neck, liver or kidney cancer. The chain has TRBV30 and TRBJ2-2; 11 bases line up with TRBD2. CDR3 region: CAWSVLLAGATGELFF. CDR3 sequence (DNA): TGTGCCTGGAGTGTATTACTAGCGGGAGCCACCGGGGAGCTGTTTTTT.